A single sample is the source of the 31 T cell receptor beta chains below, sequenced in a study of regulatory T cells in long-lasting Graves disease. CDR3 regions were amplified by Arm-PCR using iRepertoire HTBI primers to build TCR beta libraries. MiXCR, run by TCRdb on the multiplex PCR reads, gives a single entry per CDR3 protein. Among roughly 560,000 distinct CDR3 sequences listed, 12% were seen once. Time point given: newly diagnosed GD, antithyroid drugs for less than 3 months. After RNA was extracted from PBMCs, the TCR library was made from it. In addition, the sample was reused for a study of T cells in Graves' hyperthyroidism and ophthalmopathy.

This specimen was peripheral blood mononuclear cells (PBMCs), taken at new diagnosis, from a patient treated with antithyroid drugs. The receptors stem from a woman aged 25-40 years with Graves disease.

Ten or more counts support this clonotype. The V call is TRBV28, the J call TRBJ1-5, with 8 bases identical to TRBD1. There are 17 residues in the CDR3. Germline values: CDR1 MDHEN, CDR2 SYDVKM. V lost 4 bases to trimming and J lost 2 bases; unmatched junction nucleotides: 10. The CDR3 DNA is TGTGCCAGCAGTTCGACGCTGACAGGGGCCGGCAATCAGCCCCAGCATTTT. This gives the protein CASSSTLTGAGNQPQHF.

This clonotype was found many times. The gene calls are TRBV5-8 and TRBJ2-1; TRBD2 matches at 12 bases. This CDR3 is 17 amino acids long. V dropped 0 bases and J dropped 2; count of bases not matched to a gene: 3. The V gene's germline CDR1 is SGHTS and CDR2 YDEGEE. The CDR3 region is CASSLGLAGGPYNEQFF. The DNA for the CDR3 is TGTGCCAGCAGCTTGGGTCTAGCGGGAGGGCCCTACAATGAGCAGTTCTTC.

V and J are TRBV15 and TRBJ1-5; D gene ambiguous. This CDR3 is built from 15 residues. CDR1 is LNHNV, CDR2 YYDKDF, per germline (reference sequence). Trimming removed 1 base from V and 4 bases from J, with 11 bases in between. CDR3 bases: TGTGCCACCAGCAGAGGTAATGGAGAGAATCAGCCCCAGCATTTT. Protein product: CATSRGNGENQPQHF.

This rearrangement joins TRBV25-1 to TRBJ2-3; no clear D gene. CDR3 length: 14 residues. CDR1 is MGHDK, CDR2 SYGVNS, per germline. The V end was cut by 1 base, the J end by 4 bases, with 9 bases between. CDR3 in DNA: TGTGCCAGCAGTGAATCTGGAGAGGCAGATACGCAGTATTTT. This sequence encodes CASSESGEADTQYF.

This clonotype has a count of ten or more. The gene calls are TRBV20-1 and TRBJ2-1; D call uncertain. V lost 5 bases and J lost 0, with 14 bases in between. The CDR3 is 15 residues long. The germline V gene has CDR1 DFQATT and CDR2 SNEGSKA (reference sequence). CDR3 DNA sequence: TGCAGTGCTGTCAGATGGGAAGACTCCTACAATGAGCAGTTCTTC. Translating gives CSAVRWEDSYNEQFF.

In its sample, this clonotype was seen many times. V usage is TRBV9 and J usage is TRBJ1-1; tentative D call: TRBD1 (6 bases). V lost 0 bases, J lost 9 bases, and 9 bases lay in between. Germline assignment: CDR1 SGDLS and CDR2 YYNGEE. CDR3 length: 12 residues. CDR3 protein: CASSVDGGQAFF. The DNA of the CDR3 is TGTGCCAGCAGCGTAGATGGGGGGCAAGCTTTCTTT.

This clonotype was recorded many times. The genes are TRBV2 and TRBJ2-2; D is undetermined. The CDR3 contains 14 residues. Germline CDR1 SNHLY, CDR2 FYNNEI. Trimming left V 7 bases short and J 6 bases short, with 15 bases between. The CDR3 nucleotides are TGTGCCAGCACCCTCCCGGTGTATGCCGGGGAGCTGTTTTTT. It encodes CASTLPVYAGELFF.

The CDR3 reads CAWSRHLSSYNEQFF. CDR3 nucleotides: TGTGCCTGGAGTAGACACTTGAGCTCCTACAATGAGCAGTTCTTC. The chain combines TRBV30 with TRBJ2-1, with unresolved D. Germline CDR1 is GTSNPN and CDR2 is SVGIG (reference sequence). V was cut by 2 bases and J by 0 bases, with 11 bases left in between. This CDR3 spans 15 amino acids. Using reference TRBV30 and TRBJ2-1 for the parts outside the CDR3, the full variable domain is SQTIHQWPATLVQPVGSPLSLECTVEGTSNPNLYWYRQAAGRGLQLLFYSVGIGQISSEVPQNLSASRPQDRQFILSSKKLLLSDSGFYLCAWSRHLSSYNEQFFGPGTRLTVL.

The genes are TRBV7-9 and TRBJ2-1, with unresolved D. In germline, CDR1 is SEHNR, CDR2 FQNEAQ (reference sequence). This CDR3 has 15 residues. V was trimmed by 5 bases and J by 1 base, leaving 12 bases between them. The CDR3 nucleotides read TGTGCCAGCAGCCTGACTGCTAATTCCTACAATGAGCAGTTCTTC. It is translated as CASSLTANSYNEQFF.

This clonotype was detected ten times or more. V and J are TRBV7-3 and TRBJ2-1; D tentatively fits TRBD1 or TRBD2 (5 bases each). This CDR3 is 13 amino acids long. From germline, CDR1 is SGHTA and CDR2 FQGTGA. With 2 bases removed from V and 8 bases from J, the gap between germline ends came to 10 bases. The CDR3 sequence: CASSLSGLHEQFF. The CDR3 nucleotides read TGTGCCAGCAGCTTATCGGGGCTCCATGAGCAGTTCTTC.

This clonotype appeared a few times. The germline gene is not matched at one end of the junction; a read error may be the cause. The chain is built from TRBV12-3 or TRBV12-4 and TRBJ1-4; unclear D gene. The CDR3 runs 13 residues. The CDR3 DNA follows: TGTGCCAGCAGTTTCGACTCGGCAGAAAGACTGTTTTTT. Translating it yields CASSFDSAERLFF.

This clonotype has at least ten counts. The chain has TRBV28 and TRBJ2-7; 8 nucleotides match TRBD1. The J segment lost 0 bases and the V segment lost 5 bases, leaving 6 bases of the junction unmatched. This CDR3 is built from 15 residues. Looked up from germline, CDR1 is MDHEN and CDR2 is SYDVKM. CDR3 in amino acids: CASSETGGGSYEQYF. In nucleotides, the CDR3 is TGTGCCAGCAGTGAAACAGGGGGTGGCTCCTACGAGCAGTACTTC.

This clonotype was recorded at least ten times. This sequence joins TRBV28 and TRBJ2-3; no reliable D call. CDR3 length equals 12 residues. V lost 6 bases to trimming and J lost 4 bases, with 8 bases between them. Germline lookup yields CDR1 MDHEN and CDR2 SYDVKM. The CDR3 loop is CASRKDSDTQYF. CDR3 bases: TGTGCCAGCAGGAAGGATTCAGATACGCAGTATTTT.

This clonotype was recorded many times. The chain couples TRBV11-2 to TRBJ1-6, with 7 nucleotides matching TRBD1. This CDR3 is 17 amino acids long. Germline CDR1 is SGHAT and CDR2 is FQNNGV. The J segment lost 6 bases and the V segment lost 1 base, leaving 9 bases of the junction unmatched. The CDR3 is CASSLGKGDRLNSPLHF. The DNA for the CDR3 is TGTGCCAGCAGCTTAGGCAAGGGGGACAGACTTAATTCACCCCTCCACTTT.

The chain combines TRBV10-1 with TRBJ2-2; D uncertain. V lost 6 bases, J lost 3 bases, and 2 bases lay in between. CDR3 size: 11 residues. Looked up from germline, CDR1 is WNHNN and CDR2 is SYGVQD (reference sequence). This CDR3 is CASRYTGELFF. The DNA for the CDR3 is TGCGCCAGCAGGTACACCGGGGAGCTGTTTTTT.

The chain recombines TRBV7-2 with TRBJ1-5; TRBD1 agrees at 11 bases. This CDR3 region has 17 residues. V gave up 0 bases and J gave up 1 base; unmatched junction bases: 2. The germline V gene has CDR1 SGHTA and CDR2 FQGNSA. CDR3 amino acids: CASSLAGQGVSNQPQHF. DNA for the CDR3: TGTGCCAGCAGCTTAGCGGGACAGGGGGTCAGCAATCAGCCCCAGCATTTT.

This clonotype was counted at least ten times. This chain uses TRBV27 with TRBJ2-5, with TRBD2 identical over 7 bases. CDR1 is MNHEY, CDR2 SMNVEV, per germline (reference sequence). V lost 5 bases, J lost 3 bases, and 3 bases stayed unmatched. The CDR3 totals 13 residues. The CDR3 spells CASSGDYEETQYF. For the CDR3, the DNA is TGTGCCAGCAGTGGGGACTACGAAGAGACCCAGTACTTC.

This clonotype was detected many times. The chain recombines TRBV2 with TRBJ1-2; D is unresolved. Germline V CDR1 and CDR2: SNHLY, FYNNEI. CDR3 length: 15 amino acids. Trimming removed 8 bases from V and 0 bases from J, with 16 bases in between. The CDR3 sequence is CASQKLDSANYGYTF. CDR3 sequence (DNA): TGTGCCAGCCAGAAATTGGACTCAGCTAACTATGGCTACACCTTC.

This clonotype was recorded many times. CDR3 nucleotide sequence: TGCAGCGTTGAAGTTGTCGGAGTAGAGACCCAGTACTTC. This codes for CSVEVVGVETQYF. The genes are TRBV29-1 and TRBJ2-5; D not certain. Germline values: CDR1 SQVTM, CDR2 ANQGSEA. The CDR3 is made up of 13 amino acids. The germline V and J ends were trimmed by 1 base and 4 bases, with 10 bases remaining between them.

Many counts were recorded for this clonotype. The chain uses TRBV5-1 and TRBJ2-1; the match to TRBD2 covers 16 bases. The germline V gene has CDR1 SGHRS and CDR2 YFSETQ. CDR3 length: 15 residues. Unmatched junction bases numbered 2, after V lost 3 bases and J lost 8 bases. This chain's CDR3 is CASSSGTSGRDEQFF. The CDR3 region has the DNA TGCGCCAGCAGCTCCGGGACTAGCGGGAGGGATGAGCAGTTCTTC.

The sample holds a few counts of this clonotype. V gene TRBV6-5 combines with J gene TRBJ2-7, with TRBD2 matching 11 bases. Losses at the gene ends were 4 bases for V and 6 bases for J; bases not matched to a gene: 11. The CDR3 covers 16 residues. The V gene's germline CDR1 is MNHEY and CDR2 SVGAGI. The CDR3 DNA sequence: TGTGCCAGCAGTTGGACTAGCGGGCCCCGGGTCCGCGAGCAGTACTTC. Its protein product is CASSWTSGPRVREQYF.

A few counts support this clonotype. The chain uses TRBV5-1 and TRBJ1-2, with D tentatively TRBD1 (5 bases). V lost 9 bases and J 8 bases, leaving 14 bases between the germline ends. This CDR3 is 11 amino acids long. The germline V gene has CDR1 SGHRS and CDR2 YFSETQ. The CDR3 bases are TGCGCCACGAGAGGGACGGACGGCTACACCTTC. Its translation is CATRGTDGYTF.

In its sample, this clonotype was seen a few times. The CDR3 region is CATSRGLGGSQYF. The CDR3 DNA reads as TGTGCCACCAGCAGAGGGTTGGGGGGATCTCAGTACTTC. The chain links TRBV15 to TRBJ2-5; maybe TRBD2 (6 bases). The germline V gene has CDR1 LNHNV and CDR2 YYDKDF (reference sequence). The CDR3 extends over 13 amino acids. V was cut by 1 base and J by 11 bases, with 14 bases left in between. Combining the CDR3 with reference TRBV15 and TRBJ2-5 gives the whole variable domain DAMVIQNPRYQVTQFGKPVTLSCSQTLNHNVMYWYQQKSSQAPKLLFHYYDKDFNNEADTPDNFQSRRPNTSFCFLDIRSPGLGDTAMYLCATSRGLGGSQYFGPGTRLLVL.

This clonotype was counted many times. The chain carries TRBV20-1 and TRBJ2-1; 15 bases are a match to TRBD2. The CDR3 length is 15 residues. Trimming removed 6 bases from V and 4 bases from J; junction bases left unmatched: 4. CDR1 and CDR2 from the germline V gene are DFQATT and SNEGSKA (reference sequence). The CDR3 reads CSASGLAGGYNEQFF. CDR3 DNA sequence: TGCAGTGCATCGGGACTAGCGGGAGGATACAATGAGCAGTTCTTC.

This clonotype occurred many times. The CDR3 nucleotides are TGTGCCAGCAGTGAAGACCGGGGGCGCAGAATCCATAATTCACCCCTCCACTTT. It yields the protein CASSEDRGRRIHNSPLHF. V gene TRBV2 combines with J gene TRBJ1-6, with a possible D match to TRBD1 (6 bases). In germline, CDR1 is SNHLY, CDR2 FYNNEI. V gave up 1 base and J gave up 5 bases, with 18 bases separating them. The CDR3 runs 18 residues.

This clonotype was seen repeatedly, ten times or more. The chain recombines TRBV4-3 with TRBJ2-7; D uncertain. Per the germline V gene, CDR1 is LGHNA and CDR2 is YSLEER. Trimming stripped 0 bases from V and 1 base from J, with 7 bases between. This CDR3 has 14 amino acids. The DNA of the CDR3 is TGCGCCAGCAGCCAAGAGTTTTGGTCCTACGAGCAGTACTTC. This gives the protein CASSQEFWSYEQYF.

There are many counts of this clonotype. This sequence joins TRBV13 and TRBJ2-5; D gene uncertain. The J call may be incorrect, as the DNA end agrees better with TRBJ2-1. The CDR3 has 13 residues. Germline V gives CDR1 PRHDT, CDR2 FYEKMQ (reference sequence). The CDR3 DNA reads TGTGCCAGCAGCTTACGGCTCTCCAATGAGCAGTTCTTC. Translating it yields CASSLRLSNEQFF.

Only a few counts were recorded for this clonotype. The CDR3 nucleotides are TGTGCCAGCACCTGGGGATATAGCACAGATACGCAGTATTTT. Protein product: CASTWGYSTDTQYF. V usage is TRBV6-2 or TRBV6-3 and J usage is TRBJ2-3; D gene uncertain. CDR3 length: 14 residues. Germline V gives CDR1 MNHEY, CDR2 SVGEGT. The ends were cut back, 7 bases at V and 0 bases at J, with 11 bases in the middle.

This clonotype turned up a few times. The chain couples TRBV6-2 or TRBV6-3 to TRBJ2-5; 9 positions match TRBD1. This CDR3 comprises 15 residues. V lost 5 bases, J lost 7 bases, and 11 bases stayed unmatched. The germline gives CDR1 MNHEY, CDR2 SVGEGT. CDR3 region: CASSHWTGDLRTQYF. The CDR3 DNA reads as TGTGCCAGCAGTCACTGGACAGGGGACCTGCGGACCCAGTACTTC.

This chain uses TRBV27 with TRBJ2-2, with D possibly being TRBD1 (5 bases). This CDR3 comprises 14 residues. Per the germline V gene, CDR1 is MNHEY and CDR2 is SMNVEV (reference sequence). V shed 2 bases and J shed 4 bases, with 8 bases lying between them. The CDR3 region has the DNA TGTGCCAGCAGTTTAGGGGCAGCCACCGGGGAGCTGTTTTTT. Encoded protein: CASSLGAATGELFF.

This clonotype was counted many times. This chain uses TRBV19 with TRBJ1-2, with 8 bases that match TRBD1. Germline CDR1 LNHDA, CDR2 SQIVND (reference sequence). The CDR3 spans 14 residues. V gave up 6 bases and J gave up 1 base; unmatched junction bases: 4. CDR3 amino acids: CASSRDRNNYGYTF. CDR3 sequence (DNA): TGTGCCAGTAGCCGGGACAGGAATAACTATGGCTACACCTTC. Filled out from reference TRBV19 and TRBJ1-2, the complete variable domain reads DGGITQSPKYLFRKEGQNVTLSCEQNLNHDAMYWYRQDPGQGLRLIYYSQIVNDFQKGDIAEGYSVSREKKESFPLTVTSAQKNPTAFYLCASSRDRNNYGYTFGSGTRLTVV.